This T cell receptor (beta chain) was identified in a study of CD8 T cells in Susac syndrome. As for the study in general: About 6 sequenced Susac syndrome patients had clinically active disease, while eight were in remission.

Random hexamers primed reverse transcription of about 0.45 to 1 ug RNA. Amplification of TCR beta CDR3 spanned 54 Vbeta and 13 Jbeta via immunoSEQ multiplex PCR. TCRdb redid the calling of the immunoSEQ multiplex PCR reads with MiXCR, one entry per CDR3 protein. The data contain about 120,000 distinct CDR3 sequences, around 94% of them singletons. TCR beta sequencing was performed on blood CD8+ and CD4+ T cells. Purification of the CD8+ and CD4+ T cells relied on negative isolation, and TEMRA cells underwent FACS enrichment. This clonotype was recorded once. Trimming took 6 bases from V and 4 from J, leaving 12 bases between them. The CDR3 length is 14 residues. Looked up from germline, CDR1 is MGHDK and CDR2 is SYGVNS.

The source material was CD8+ T cells from PBMCs. The chain links TRBV25-1 to TRBJ2-2, with unresolved D. This clonotype was obtained from a human donor with Susac syndrome. The CDR3 DNA reads as TGTGCCAGCAGAGCATTGGGGTCCACCGGGGAGCTGTTTTTT. Its translation is CASRALGSTGELFF.